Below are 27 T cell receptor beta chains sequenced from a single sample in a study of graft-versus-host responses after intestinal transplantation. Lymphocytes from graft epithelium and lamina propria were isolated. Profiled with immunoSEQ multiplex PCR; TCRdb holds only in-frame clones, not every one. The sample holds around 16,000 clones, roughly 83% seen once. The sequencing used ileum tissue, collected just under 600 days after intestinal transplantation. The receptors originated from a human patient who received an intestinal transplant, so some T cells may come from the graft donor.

The DNA of the CDR3 is TGTGCCACCAGCAGAGGGGACACCCTCGGCGGGGAGCTGTTTTTT. Its translation: CATSRGDTLGGELFF. The V and J genes are TRBV15 and TRBJ2-2, with D possibly being TRBD1 (6 bases). CDR3 length equals 15 residues. Trimming removed 1 base from V and 7 bases from J, with 13 bases in between. Germline CDR1 reads LNHNV; CDR2 reads YYDKDF (reference sequence). Full variable domain (missing parts from reference TRBV15 and TRBJ2-2): DAMVIQNPRYQVTQFGKPVTLSCSQTLNHNVMYWYQQKSSQAPKLLFHYYDKDFNNEADTPDNFQSRRPNTSFCFLDIRSPGLGDTAMYLCATSRGDTLGGELFFGEGSRLTVL.

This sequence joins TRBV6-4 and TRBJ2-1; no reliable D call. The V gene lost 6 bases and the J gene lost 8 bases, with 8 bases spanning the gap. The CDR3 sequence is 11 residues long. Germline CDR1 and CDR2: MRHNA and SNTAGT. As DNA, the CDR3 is TGTGCCAGCAGGAATGGCGATGAGCAGTTCTTC. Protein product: CASRNGDEQFF.

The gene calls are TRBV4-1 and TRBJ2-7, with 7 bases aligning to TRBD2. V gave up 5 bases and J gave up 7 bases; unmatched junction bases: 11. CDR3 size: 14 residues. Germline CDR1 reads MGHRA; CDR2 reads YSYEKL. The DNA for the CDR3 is TGCGCCAGCAGCTATCTCGGGACTACTGTGGAGCAGTACTTC. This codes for CASSYLGTTVEQYF.

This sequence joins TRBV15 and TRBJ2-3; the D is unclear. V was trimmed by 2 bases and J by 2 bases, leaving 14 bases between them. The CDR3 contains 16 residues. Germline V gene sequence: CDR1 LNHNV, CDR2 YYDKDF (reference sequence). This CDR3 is CATSRILVSDTDTQYF. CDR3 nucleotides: TGTGCCACCAGCAGAATCCTAGTCAGCGACACAGATACGCAGTATTTT.

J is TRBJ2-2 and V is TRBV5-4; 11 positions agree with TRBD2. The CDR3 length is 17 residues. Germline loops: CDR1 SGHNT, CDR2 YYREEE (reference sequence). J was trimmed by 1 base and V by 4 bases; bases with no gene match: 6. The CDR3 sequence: CASSLLAGGMNTGELFF. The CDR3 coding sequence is TGTGCCAGCAGCCTGCTAGCGGGGGGAATGAACACCGGGGAGCTGTTTTTT.

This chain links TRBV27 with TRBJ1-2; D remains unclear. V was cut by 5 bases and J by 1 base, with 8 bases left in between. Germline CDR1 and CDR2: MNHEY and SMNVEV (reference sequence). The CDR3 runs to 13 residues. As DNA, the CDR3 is TGTGCCAGCAGTAAACAGATTAACTATGGCTACACCTTC. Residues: CASSKQINYGYTF.

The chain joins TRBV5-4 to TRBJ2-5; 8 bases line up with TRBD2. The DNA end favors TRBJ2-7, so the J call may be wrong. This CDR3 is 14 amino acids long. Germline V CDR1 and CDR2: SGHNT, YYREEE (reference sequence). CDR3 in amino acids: CASKLAGQDYEQYF. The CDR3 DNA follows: TGTGCCAGTAAGCTAGCGGGTCAGGACTACGAGCAGTACTTC.

The CDR3 nucleotides read TGTGCCACCAGCAGAGACCGGTCCTACAATGAGCAGTTCTTC. Protein sequence: CATSRDRSYNEQFF. The chain links TRBV15 to TRBJ2-1; D is uncertain. This CDR3 is built from 14 residues. V gave up 0 bases and J gave up 1 base, with 4 bases separating them. Germline CDR1 is LNHNV and CDR2 is YYDKDF (reference sequence).

The CDR3 sequence: CAISESRSEKLFF. CDR3 coding DNA: TGTGCCATCAGTGAGTCACGGAGCGAAAAACTGTTTTTT. The rearrangement joins TRBV10-3 to TRBJ1-4; D is unclear. CDR1 and CDR2 from the germline V gene are ENHRY and SYGVKD. V dropped 0 bases and J dropped 8 bases, with 7 bases sitting between them. The CDR3 is made up of 13 amino acids.

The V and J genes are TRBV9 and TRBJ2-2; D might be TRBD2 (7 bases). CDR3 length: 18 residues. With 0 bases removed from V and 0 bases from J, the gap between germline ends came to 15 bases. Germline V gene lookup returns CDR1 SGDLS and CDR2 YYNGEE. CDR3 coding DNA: TGTGCCAGCAGCGTAGCTACGGGGGGCCCCGCGAACACCGGGGAGCTGTTTTTT. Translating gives CASSVATGGPANTGELFF.

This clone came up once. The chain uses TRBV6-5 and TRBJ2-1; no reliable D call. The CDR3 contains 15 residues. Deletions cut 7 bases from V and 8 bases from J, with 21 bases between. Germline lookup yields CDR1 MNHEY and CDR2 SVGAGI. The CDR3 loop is CASTQGRTEEDEQFF. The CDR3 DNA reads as TGTGCCAGCACCCAAGGTCGGACGGAAGAAGATGAGCAGTTCTTC.

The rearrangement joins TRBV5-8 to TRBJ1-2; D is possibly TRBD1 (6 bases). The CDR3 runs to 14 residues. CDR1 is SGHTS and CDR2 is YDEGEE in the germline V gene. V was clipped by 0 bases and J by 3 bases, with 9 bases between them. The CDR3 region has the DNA TGTGCCAGCAGCTTGGAAGGACAGCACTATGGCTACACCTTC. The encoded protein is CASSLEGQHYGYTF.

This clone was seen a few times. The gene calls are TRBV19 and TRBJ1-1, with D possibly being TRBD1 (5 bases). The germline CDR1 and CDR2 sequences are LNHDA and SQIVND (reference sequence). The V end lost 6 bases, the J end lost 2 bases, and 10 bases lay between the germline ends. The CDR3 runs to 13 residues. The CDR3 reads CASRETANTEAFF. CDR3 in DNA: TGTGCCAGTAGGGAGACAGCCAACACTGAAGCTTTCTTT.

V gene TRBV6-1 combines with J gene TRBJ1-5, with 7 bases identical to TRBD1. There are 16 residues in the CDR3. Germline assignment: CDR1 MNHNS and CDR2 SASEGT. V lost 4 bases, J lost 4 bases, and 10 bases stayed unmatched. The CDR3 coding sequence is TGTGCCAGCAGTGCCAGGAGACAGGGTGGGAATCAGCCCCAGCATTTT. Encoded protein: CASSARRQGGNQPQHF.

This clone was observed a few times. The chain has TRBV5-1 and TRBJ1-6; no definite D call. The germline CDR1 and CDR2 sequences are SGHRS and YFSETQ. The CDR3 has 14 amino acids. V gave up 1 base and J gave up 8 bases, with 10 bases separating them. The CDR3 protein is CASSLSFLYSPLHF. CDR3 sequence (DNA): TGCGCCAGCAGCTTGTCTTTTCTTTATTCACCCCTCCACTTT.

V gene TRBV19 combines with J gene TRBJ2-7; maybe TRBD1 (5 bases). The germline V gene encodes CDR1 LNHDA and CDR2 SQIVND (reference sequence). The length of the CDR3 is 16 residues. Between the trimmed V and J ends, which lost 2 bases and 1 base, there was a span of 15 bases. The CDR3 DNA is TGTGCCAGTAGTATACGAGGCTTGGGGCAATCCTACGAGCAGTACTTC. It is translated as CASSIRGLGQSYEQYF.

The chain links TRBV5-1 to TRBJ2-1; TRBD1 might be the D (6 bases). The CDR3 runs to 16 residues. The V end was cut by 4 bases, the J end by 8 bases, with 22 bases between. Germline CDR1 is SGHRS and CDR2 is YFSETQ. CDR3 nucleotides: TGCGCCAGCAGCCAAGGGGGTAACGCAAGAGTGGATGAGCAGTTCTTC. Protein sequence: CASSQGGNARVDEQFF.

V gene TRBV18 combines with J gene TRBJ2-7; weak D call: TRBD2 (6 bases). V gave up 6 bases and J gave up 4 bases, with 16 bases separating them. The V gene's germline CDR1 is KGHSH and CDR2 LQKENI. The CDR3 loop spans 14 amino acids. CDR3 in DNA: TGTGCCAGCTCGCCTAGCGCCCTCAAATACGAGCAGTACTTC. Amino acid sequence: CASSPSALKYEQYF.

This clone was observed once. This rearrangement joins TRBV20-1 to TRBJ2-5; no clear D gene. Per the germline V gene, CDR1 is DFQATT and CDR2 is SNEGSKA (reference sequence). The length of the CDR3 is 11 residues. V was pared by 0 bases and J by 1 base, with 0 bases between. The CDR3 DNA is TGCAGTGCTAGAGACCAAGAGACCCAGTACTTC. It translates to CSARDQETQYF.

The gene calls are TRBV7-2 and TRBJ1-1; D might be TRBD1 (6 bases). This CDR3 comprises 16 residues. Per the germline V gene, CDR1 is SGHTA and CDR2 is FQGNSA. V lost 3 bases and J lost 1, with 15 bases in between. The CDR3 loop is CASSFPGGAGNTEAFF. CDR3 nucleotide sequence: TGTGCCAGCAGCTTCCCGGGGGGCGCGGGGAACACTGAAGCTTTCTTT.

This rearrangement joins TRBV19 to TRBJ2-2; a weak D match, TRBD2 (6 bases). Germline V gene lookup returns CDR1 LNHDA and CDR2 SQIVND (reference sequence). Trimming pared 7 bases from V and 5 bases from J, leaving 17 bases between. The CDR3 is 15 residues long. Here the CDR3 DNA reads TGTGCCAGTAAACGGGGAGGTGGTCGGACCGGGGAGCTGTTTTTT. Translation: CASKRGGGRTGELFF.

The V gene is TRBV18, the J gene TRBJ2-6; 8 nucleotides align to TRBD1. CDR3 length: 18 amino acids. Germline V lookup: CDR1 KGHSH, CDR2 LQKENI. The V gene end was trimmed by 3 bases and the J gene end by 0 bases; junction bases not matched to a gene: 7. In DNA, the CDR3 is TGTGCCAGCTCACCGGACAGGGCAAGTTTCTCTGGGGCCAACGTCCTGACTTTC. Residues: CASSPDRASFSGANVLTF. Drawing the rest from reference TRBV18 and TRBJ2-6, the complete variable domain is NAGVMQNPRHLVRRRGQEARLRCSPMKGHSHVYWYRQLPEEGLKFMVYLQKENIIDESGMPKERFSAEFPKEGPSILRIQQVVRGDSAAYFCASSPDRASFSGANVLTFGAGSRLTVL.

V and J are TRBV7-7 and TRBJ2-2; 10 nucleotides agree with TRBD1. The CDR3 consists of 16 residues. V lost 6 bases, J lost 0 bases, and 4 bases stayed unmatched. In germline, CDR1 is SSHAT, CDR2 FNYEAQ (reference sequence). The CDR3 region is CASRPGTGANTGELFF. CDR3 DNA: TGTGCCAGCAGACCCGGGACAGGGGCGAACACCGGGGAGCTGTTTTTT.

The CDR3: CAWSTPGFYNSPLHF. CDR3 sequence (DNA): TGTGCCTGGAGTACCCCGGGATTTTATAATTCACCCCTCCACTTT. The chain carries TRBV30 and TRBJ1-6; D is uncertain. There are 15 residues in the CDR3. Trimming stripped 2 bases from V and 4 bases from J, with 12 bases between. Germline V CDR1 and CDR2: GTSNPN, SVGIG (reference sequence).

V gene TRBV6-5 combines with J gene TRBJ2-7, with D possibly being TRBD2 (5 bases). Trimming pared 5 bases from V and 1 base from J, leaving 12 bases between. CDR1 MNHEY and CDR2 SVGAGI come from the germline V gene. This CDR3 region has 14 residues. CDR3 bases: TGTGCCAGCAGTAGTCCGGGGTCTTCCTACGAGCAGTACTTC. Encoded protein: CASSSPGSSYEQYF.

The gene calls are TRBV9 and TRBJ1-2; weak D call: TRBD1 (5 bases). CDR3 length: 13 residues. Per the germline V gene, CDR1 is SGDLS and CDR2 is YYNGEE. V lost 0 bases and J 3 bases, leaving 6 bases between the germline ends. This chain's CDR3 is CASSVAGDYGYTF. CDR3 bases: TGTGCCAGCAGCGTAGCGGGGGACTATGGCTACACCTTC.

CDR3 in amino acids: CASTPVRGRNNEQFF. The CDR3 region has the DNA TGTGCCAGCACTCCAGTGAGGGGGCGAAACAATGAGCAGTTCTTC. This chain links TRBV6-1 with TRBJ2-1, with TRBD1 identical over 7 bases. The V segment lost 7 bases and the J segment 5 bases; nucleotides outside the gene matches: 11. The CDR3 has 15 amino acids. Germline CDR1 MNHNS, CDR2 SASEGT.